This T cell receptor beta chain was recovered during a study of T cell changes during pregnancy in multiple sclerosis. Measured with immunoSEQ multiplex PCR; TCRdb has only the in-frame clones, and not every one. The repertoire holds approximately 32,000 clones, with about nine tenths as singletons. The germline V and J ends were trimmed by 6 bases and 3 bases, with 11 bases remaining between them. CDR3 length: 14 residues. Germline-derived CDR1 and CDR2 are MNHEY and SMNVEV (reference sequence). V and J are TRBV27 and TRBJ1-4; D possibly corresponds to TRBD1 (6 bases). This clonotype was obtained from a female donor with multiple sclerosis, enrolled in a pregnancy study. The sequenced sample was CD8+ T cells from peripheral blood mononuclear cells, obtained in the first trimester of pregnancy. CDR3 sequence: CASRSTGSNEKLFF. DNA of the CDR3: TGTGCCAGCAGATCGACAGGTTCTAATGAAAAACTGTTTTTT.